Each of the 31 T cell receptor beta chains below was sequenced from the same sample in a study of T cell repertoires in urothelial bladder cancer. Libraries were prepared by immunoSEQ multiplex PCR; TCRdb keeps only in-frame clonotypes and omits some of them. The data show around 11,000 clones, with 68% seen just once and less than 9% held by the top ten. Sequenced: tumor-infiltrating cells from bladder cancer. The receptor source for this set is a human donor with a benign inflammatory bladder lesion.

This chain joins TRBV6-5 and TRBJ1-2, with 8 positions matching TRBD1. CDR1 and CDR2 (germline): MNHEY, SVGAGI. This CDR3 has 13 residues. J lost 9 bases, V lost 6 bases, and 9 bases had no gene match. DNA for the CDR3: TGTGCCAGCAGGTCACAGGGGGAAGTTCGCTACACCTTC. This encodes CASRSQGEVRYTF.

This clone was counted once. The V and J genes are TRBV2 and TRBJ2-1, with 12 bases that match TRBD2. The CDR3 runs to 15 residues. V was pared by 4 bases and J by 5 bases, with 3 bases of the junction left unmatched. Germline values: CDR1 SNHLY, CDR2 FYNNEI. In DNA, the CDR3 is TGTGCCAGCAGTGCCCGACTAGCGGGGGACAATGAGCAGTTCTTC. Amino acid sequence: CASSARLAGDNEQFF.

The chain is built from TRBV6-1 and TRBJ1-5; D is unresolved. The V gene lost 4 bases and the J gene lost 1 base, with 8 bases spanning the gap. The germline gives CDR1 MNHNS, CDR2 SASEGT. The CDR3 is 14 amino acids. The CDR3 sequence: CASSGWSSNQPQHF. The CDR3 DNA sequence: TGTGCCAGCAGTGGATGGTCAAGCAATCAGCCCCAGCATTTT.

The CDR3 here is CASTARGALNTEAFF. The CDR3, as DNA: TGTGCCAGTACCGCCCGGGGGGCCTTGAACACTGAAGCTTTCTTT. V gene TRBV19 combines with J gene TRBJ1-1; possibly TRBD1 for D (6 bases). The V and J ends lost 7 bases and 0 bases respectively, with 15 bases between them. This CDR3 contains 15 residues. The V gene's germline CDR1 is LNHDA and CDR2 SQIVND (reference sequence). Using reference TRBV19 and TRBJ1-1 for the parts outside the CDR3, the full variable domain is DGGITQSPKYLFRKEGQNVTLSCEQNLNHDAMYWYRQDPGQGLRLIYYSQIVNDFQKGDIAEGYSVSREKKESFPLTVTSAQKNPTAFYLCASTARGALNTEAFFGQGTRLTVV.

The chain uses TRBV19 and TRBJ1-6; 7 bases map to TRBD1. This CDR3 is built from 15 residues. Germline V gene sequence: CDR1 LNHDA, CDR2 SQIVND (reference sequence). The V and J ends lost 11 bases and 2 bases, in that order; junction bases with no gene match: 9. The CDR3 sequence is CAGRQGHPYNSPLHF. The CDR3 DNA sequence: TGTGCCGGCAGACAGGGCCACCCCTATAATTCACCCCTCCACTTT.

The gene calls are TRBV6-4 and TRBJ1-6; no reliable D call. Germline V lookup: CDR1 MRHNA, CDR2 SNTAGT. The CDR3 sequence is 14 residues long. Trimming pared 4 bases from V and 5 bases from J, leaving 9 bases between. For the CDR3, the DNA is TGTGCCAGCAGTGTAGGTTACGATAATTCACCCCTCCACTTT. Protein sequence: CASSVGYDNSPLHF.

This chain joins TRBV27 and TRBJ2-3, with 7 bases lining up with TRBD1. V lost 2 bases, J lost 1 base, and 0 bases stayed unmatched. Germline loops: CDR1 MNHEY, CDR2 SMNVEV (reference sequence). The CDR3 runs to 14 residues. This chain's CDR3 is CASSLTGGTDTQYF. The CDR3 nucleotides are TGTGCCAGCAGTTTAACAGGGGGCACAGATACGCAGTATTTT.

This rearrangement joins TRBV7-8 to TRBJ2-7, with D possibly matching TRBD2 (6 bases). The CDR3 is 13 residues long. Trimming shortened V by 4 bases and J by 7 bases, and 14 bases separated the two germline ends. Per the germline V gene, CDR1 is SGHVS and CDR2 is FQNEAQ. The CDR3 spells CASSSARGNEQYF. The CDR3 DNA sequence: TGTGCCAGCAGCTCGGCACGGGGGAATGAGCAGTACTTC.

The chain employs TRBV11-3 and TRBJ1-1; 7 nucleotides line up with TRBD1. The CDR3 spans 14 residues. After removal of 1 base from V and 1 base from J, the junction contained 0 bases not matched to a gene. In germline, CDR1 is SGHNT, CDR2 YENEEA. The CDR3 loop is CASSLGTGNTEAFF. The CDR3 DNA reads TGTGCCAGCAGCTTAGGGACAGGGAACACTGAAGCTTTCTTT.

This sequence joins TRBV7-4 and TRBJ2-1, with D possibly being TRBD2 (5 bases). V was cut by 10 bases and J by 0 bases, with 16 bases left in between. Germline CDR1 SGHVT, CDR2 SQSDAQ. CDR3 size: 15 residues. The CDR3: CANNGVISSYNEQFF. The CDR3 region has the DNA TGTGCCAACAACGGGGTGATTAGCTCCTACAATGAGCAGTTCTTC.

CDR3 region: CASSDMSLADTQYF. The DNA of the CDR3 is TGTGCCAGCAGTGATATGTCTTTAGCAGATACGCAGTATTTT. This chain uses TRBV2 with TRBJ2-3; no definite D call. Germline values: CDR1 SNHLY, CDR2 FYNNEI. This CDR3 contains 14 residues. V lost 3 bases, J lost 4 bases, and 11 bases lay in between. Full variable domain (rest looked up from reference TRBV2 and TRBJ2-3): EPEVTQTPSHQVTQMGQEVILRCVPISNHLYFYWYRQILGQKVEFLVSFYNNEISEKSEIFDDQFSVERPDGSNFTLKIRSTKLEDSAMYFCASSDMSLADTQYFGPGTRLTVL.

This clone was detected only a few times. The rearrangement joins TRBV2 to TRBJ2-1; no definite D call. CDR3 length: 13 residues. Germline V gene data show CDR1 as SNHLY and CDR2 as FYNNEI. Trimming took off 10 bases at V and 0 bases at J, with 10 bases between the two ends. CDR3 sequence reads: CATDWSSYNEQFF. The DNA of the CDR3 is TGTGCCACAGACTGGAGCTCCTACAATGAGCAGTTCTTC. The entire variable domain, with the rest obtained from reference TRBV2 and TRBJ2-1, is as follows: EPEVTQTPSHQVTQMGQEVILRCVPISNHLYFYWYRQILGQKVEFLVSFYNNEISEKSEIFDDQFSVERPDGSNFTLKIRSTKLEDSAMYFCATDWSSYNEQFFGPGTRLTVL.

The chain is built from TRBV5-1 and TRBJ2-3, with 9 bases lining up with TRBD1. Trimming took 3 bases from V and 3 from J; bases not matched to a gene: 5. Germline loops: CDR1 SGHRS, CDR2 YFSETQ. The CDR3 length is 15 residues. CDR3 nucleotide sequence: TGCGCCAGCAGCTCGTGGGACAGGGCTACAGATACGCAGTATTTT. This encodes CASSSWDRATDTQYF.

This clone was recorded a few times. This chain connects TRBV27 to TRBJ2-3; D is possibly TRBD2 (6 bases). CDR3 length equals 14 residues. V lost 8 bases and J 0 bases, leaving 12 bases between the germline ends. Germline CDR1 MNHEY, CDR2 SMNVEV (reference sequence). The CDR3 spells CASGGAASTDTQYF. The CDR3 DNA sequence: TGTGCCAGCGGAGGGGCTGCTAGCACAGATACGCAGTATTTT.

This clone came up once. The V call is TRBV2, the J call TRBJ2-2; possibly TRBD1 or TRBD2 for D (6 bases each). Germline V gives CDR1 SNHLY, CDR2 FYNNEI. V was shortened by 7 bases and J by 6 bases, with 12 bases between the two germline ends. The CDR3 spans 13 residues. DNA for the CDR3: TGTGCCAGCAACCCTAGGGGGGCCGGGGAGCTGTTTTTT. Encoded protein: CASNPRGAGELFF.

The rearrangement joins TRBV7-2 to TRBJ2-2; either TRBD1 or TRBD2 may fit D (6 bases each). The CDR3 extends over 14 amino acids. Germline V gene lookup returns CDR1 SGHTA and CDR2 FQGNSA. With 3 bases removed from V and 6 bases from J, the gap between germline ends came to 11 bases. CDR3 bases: TGTGCCAGCAGCTTTGGGGGGCCCTCCGGGGAGCTGTTTTTT. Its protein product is CASSFGGPSGELFF.

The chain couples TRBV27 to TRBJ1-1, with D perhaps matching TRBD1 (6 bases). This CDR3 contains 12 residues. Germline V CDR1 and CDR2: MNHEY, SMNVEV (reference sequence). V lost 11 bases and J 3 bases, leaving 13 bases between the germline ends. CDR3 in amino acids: CAAGRGHTEAFF. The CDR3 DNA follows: TGTGCCGCCGGGCGGGGGCACACTGAAGCTTTCTTT.

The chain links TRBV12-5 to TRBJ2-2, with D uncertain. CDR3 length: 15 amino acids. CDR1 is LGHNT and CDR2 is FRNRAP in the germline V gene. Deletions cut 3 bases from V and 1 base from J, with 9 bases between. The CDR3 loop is CASGLRLLNTGELFF. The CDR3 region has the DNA TGTGCTAGTGGTTTACGTCTGCTGAACACCGGGGAGCTGTTTTTT.

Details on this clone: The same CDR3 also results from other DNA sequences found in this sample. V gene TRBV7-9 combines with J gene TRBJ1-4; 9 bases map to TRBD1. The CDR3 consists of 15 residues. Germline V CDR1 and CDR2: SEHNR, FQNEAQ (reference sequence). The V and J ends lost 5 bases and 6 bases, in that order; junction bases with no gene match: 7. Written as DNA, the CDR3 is TGTGCCAGCAGCCAGTGGACAGGGGAGGATGAAAAACTGTTTTTT. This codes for CASSQWTGEDEKLFF. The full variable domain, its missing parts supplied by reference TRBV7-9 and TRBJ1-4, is DTGVSQNPRHKITKRGQNVTFRCDPISEHNRLYWYRQTLGQGPEFLTYFQNEAQLEKSRLLSDRFSAERPKGSFSTLEIQRTEQGDSAMYLCASSQWTGEDEKLFFGSGTQLSVL.

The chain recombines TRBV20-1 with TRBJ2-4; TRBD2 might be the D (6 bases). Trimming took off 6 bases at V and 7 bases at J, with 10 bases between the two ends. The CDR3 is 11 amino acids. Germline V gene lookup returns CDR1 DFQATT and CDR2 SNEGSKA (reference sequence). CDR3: CSAGGPNIQYF. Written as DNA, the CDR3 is TGCAGTGCGGGGGGACCTAACATTCAGTACTTC.

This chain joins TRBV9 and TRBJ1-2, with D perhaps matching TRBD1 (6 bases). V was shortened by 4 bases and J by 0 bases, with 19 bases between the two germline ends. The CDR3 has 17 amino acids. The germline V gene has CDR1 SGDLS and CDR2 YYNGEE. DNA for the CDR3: TGTGCCAGCAGCCCTCAGGGGACACCCCGTCCTAACTATGGCTACACCTTC. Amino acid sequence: CASSPQGTPRPNYGYTF.

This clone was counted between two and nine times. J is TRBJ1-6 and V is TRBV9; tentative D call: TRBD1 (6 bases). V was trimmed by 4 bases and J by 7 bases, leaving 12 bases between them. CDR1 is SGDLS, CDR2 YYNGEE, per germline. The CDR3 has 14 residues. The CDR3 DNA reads TGTGCCAGCAGCTTTCGGACAGAGAATTCACCCCTCCACTTT. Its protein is CASSFRTENSPLHF.

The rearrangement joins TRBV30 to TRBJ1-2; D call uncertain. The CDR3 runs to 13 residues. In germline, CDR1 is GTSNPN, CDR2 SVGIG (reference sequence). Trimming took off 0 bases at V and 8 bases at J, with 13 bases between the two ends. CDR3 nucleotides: TGTGCCTGGAGTGTACGTAGGGTCCGAGGCTACACCTTC. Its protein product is CAWSVRRVRGYTF.

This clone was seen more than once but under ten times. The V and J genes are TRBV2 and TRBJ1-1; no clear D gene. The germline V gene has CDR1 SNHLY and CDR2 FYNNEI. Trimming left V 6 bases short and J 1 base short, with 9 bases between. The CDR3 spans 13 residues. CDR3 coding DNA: TGTGCCAGCAGCCTAGACGGGAACACTGAAGCTTTCTTT. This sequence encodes CASSLDGNTEAFF.

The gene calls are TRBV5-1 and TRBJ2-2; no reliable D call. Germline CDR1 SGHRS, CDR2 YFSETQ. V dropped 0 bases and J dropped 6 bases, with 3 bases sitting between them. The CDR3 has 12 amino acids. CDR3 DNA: TGCGCCAGCAGCTTGGGGTCCGGGGAGCTGTTTTTT. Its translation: CASSLGSGELFF. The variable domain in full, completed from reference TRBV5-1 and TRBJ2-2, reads KAGVTQTPRYLIKTRGQQVTLSCSPISGHRSVSWYQQTPGQGLQFLFEYFSETQRNKGNFPGRFSGRQFSNSRSEMNVSTLELGDSALYLCASSLGSGELFFGEGSRLTVL.

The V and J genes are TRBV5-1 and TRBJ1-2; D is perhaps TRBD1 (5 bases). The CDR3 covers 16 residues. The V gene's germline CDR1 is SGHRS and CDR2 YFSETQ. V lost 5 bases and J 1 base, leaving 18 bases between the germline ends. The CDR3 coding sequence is TGCGCCAGCAGGCCGGCGGGGCGCTTATATAACTATGGCTACACCTTC. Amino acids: CASRPAGRLYNYGYTF.

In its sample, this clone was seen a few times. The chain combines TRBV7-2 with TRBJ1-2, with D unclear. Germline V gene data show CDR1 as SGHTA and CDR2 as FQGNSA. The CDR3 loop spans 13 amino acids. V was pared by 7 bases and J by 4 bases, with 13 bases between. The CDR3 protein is CASMPMGGYGYTF. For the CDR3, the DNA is TGTGCCAGCATGCCGATGGGTGGCTATGGCTACACCTTC.

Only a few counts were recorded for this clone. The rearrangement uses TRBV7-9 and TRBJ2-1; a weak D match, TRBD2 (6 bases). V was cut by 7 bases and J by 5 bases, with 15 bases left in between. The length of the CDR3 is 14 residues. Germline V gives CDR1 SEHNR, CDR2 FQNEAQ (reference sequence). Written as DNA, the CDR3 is TGTGCCAGCATGTTTGGAGGGATCGACAATGAGCAGTTCTTC. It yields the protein CASMFGGIDNEQFF.

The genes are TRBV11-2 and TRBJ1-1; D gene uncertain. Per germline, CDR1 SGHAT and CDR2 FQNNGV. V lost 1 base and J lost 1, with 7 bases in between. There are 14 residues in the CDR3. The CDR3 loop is CASSLVGWNTEAFF. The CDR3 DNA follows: TGTGCCAGCAGCTTAGTAGGCTGGAACACTGAAGCTTTCTTT.

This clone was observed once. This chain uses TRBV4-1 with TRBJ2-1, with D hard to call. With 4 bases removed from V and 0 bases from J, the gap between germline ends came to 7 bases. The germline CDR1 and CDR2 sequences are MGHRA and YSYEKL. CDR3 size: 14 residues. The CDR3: CASSLSSSYNEQFF. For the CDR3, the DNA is TGCGCCAGCAGCCTCAGTAGCTCCTACAATGAGCAGTTCTTC.

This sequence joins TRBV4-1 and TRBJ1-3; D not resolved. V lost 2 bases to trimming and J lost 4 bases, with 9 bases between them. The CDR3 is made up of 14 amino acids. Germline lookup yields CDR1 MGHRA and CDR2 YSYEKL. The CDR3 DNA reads TGCGCCAGCAGCCAACGACTAGGGGGAAACACCATATATTTT. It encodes CASSQRLGGNTIYF.